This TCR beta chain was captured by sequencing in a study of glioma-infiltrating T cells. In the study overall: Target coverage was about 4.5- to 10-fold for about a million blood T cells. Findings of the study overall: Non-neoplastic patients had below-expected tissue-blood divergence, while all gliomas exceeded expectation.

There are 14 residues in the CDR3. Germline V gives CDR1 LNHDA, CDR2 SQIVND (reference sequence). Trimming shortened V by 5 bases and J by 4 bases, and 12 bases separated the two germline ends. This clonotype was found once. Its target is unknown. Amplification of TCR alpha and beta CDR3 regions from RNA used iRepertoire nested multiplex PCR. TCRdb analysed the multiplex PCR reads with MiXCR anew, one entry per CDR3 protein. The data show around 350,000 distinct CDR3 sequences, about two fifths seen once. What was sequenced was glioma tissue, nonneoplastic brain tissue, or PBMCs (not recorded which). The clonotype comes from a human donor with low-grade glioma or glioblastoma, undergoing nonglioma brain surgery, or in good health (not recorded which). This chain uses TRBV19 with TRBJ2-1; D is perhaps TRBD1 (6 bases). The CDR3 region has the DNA TGTGCCAGTAGTTTTAGACAGGCATACAATGAGCAGTTCTTC. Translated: CASSFRQAYNEQFF.